This T cell receptor (beta chain) was observed in a study of blood T cell repertoires in COVID-19. Study-wide context: T cells, B-cell-depleted T cells, or PBMCs provided the cDNA or gDNA that served as material.

Followed over time, Seattle patients had been enrolled while infection was active. The authors' processing: Reference gene primer amplification gave nucleated cell count estimates. This table comes from immunoSEQ multiplex PCR, and its TCRdb copy is limited to in-frame clones, with some not included. The DNA was the basis for D and trimming; V, J and clone size are from that table. The sample includes more than 300,000 clones, 87% of them seen just once. Germline V CDR1 and CDR2: MNHEY, SMNVEV (reference sequence). This CDR3 has 13 residues. Trimming removed 4 bases at V and 1 base at J, with 4 bases between.

The rearrangement uses TRBV27 and TRBJ1-4; D not certain. This TCR came from a woman aged 25-40 years with COVID-19, enrolled during active disease. The sample was peripheral blood. The CDR3 DNA sequence: TGTGCCAGCAGTTCCATAACTAATGAAAAACTGTTTTTT. Its protein product is CASSSITNEKLFF.